The 23 T cell receptor beta chains presented below share a single source sample, sequenced in a study of control samples from healthy donors and cancer patients (dated by TCRdb to 2019 to 2021). The library was produced with the immunoSEQ multiplex PCR assay. TCRdb obtained this table from immuneACCESS and retained in-frame rearrangements with V and J assigned. These tables miss some clones; where compared with another copy, unresolved V genes account for less than half of the shortfall, and the remainder is unexplained. The sample table records roughly 100,000 clones; 80% to 95% of these occur just once. The biggest ten clones account for approximately 3% of the sample. The sequenced material came from blood. The receptor set was obtained from a human donor in good health. The donor label of this sample is uncertain.

This clone was seen a single time. The rearrangement links TRBV6-1 to TRBJ1-1; D gene unclear. The germline V gene encodes CDR1 MNHNS and CDR2 SASEGT. This CDR3 spans 13 amino acids. Trimming took off 1 base at V and 5 bases at J, with 8 bases between the two ends. CDR3 bases: TGTGCCAGCAGTGAAGTGACCTTTACTGAAGCTTTCTTT. This sequence encodes CASSEVTFTEAFF.

The chain joins TRBV6-5 to TRBJ2-3; TRBD1 aligns across 7 bases. The CDR3 is 14 residues long. Germline V gives CDR1 MNHEY, CDR2 SVGAGI. V lost 6 bases, J lost 2 bases, and 5 bases stayed unmatched. The CDR3 DNA follows: TGTGCCAGCAGCGGGACAGCCGACACAGATACGCAGTATTTT. This encodes CASSGTADTDTQYF.

V and J are TRBV6-6 and TRBJ2-7; D might be TRBD1 (5 bases). Germline V gene data show CDR1 as MNHNY and CDR2 as SVGAGI (reference sequence). The V gene lost 1 base and the J gene lost 5 bases, with 12 bases spanning the gap. The CDR3 spans 14 residues. The CDR3 protein is CASSYLGLRNEQYF. The DNA of the CDR3 is TGTGCCAGCAGTTACTTGGGGCTTCGGAACGAGCAGTACTTC.

V usage is TRBV10-3 and J usage is TRBJ1-1; D ambiguous. Trimming removed 10 bases from V and 5 bases from J, with 20 bases in between. Germline values: CDR1 ENHRY, CDR2 SYGVKD. This CDR3 has 14 amino acids. The CDR3 sequence is CATSLEPPGTEAFF. The CDR3 coding sequence is TGTGCCACCTCCTTGGAGCCCCCAGGAACTGAAGCTTTCTTT.

The chain recombines TRBV11-2 with TRBJ2-3; 9 bases line up with TRBD1. CDR1 SGHAT and CDR2 FQNNGV come from the germline V gene. This CDR3 spans 15 amino acids. The trim removed 3 bases at V and 6 bases at J, leaving 7 bases unmatched. The CDR3 loop reads CASSFRRDRVDTQYF. The CDR3 DNA reads TGTGCCAGCAGCTTCCGCCGGGACAGGGTGGATACGCAGTATTTT.

The genes are TRBV18 and TRBJ2-5; TRBD1 might be the D (6 bases). CDR1 and CDR2 from the germline V gene are KGHSH and LQKENI. There are 15 residues in the CDR3. Trimming left V 1 base short and J 0 bases short, with 9 bases between. The CDR3 coding sequence is TGTGCCAGCTCACCACTAGGGACAAACCAAGAGACCCAGTACTTC. Amino acid sequence: CASSPLGTNQETQYF.

In this sample, this clone turned up once. The chain links TRBV19 to TRBJ1-2, with D perhaps matching TRBD1 (5 bases). Germline values: CDR1 LNHDA, CDR2 SQIVND (reference sequence). The ends were cut back, 7 bases at V and 5 bases at J, with 14 bases in the middle. The CDR3 contains 13 residues. CDR3 nucleotides: TGTGCCAGTACGAGGGGCGATCTGTATGGCTACACCTTC. This gives the protein CASTRGDLYGYTF.

J is TRBJ2-5 and V is TRBV12-1; the table assigns TRBD2, which was not confirmed against the DNA. TRBV12-1 is described as a pseudogene. The CDR3 length is 16 residues. The CDR3 region is CASRLTSGGPQETQYF. For the CDR3, the DNA is TGTGCCAGCAGACTCACTAGCGGGGGACCTCAAGAGACCCAGTACTTC.

The count of this clone is one. The chain combines TRBV6-2 or TRBV6-3 with TRBJ1-6; D call uncertain. This CDR3 contains 11 residues. Germline V gene sequence: CDR1 MNHEY, CDR2 SVGEGT. Deletions cut 2 bases from V and 7 bases from J, with 0 bases between. The CDR3 DNA reads TGTGCCAGCAGTTACAATTCACCCCTCCACTTT. This gives the protein CASSYNSPLHF.

The chain links TRBV2 to TRBJ1-2, with unresolved D. Germline loops: CDR1 SNHLY, CDR2 FYNNEI. The CDR3 sequence is 14 residues long. The V and J ends lost 2 bases and 4 bases respectively, with 11 bases between them. The CDR3 region is CASSESRAPYGYTF. The CDR3 DNA reads TGTGCCAGCAGTGAAAGCCGGGCCCCCTATGGCTACACCTTC.

V and J are TRBV7-9 and TRBJ1-1; the D is unclear. V lost 1 base and J 0 bases, leaving 6 bases between the germline ends. CDR3 length equals 14 residues. CDR1 is SEHNR, CDR2 FQNEAQ, per germline (reference sequence). The CDR3 region has the DNA TGTGCCAGCAGCTTAGACACAATGAACACTGAAGCTTTCTTT. As protein: CASSLDTMNTEAFF.

The V gene is TRBV6-6, the J gene TRBJ1-2; D remains ambiguous. The CDR3 totals 13 residues. Trimming shortened V by 5 bases and J by 4 bases, and 11 bases separated the two germline ends. Germline V gene data show CDR1 as MNHNY and CDR2 as SVGAGI (reference sequence). CDR3 sequence (DNA): TGTGCCAGCAGTATTGAGGGTGGCTATGGCTACACCTTC. Protein sequence: CASSIEGGYGYTF.

In this sample, this clone turned up once. The chain has TRBV19 and TRBJ2-1; D is perhaps TRBD2 (6 bases). The V and J ends lost 7 bases and 6 bases respectively, with 19 bases between them. Germline CDR1 is LNHDA and CDR2 is SQIVND (reference sequence). The CDR3 covers 15 residues. The CDR3: CASTRVGGTTNEQFF. The CDR3 DNA sequence: TGTGCCAGTACGCGCGTGGGGGGTACAACCAATGAGCAGTTCTTC.

V is TRBV6-1 and J is TRBJ2-5, with a possible D match to TRBD2 (7 bases). With 1 base removed from V and 1 base from J, the gap between germline ends came to 25 bases. CDR3 length equals 20 residues. Germline lookup yields CDR1 MNHNS and CDR2 SASEGT. CDR3 residues: CASSEVYFRGAENCQETQYF. For the CDR3, the DNA is TGTGCCAGCAGTGAAGTGTATTTTCGGGGGGCCGAGAATTGCCAAGAGACCCAGTACTTC.

The chain couples TRBV5-4 to TRBJ1-2; D possibly corresponds to TRBD1 (5 bases). Germline CDR1 reads SGHNT; CDR2 reads YYREEE (reference sequence). V lost 1 base and J 4 bases, leaving 11 bases between the germline ends. The CDR3 contains 14 residues. The CDR3 sequence: CASSLMGQGYGYTF. Written as DNA, the CDR3 is TGTGCCAGCAGCTTGATGGGCCAGGGCTATGGCTACACCTTC.

V and J are TRBV27 and TRBJ2-1; a weak D match, TRBD1 (6 bases). Germline V gene data show CDR1 as MNHEY and CDR2 as SMNVEV (reference sequence). This CDR3 has 14 residues. Trimming cost V 5 bases and J 5 bases, with 13 bases left between them. Written as DNA, the CDR3 is TGTGCCAGCAGTGGAATGGGACAACACAATGAGCAGTTCTTC. It translates to CASSGMGQHNEQFF.

The J gene is TRBJ1-2, the V gene TRBV25-1; D unresolved. The CDR3 is 14 amino acids. With 2 bases removed from V and 6 bases from J, the gap between germline ends came to 13 bases. Germline CDR1 reads MGHDK; CDR2 reads SYGVNS. CDR3 sequence (DNA): TGTGCCAGCAGTGAAAGGCCAGGAATGAATGGCTACACCTTC. Translation gives CASSERPGMNGYTF.

CDR3 amino acids: CASSPQQRGGRIYEQYF. The CDR3 nucleotides are TGTGCCAGCTCACCACAACAGCGGGGGGGCAGGATCTACGAGCAGTACTTC. This sequence joins TRBV18 and TRBJ2-7; 10 nucleotides align to TRBD2. CDR3 length: 17 residues. Germline loops: CDR1 KGHSH, CDR2 LQKENI. The V segment lost 1 base and the J segment 3 bases; nucleotides outside the gene matches: 9. Full variable domain (missing parts from reference TRBV18 and TRBJ2-7): NAGVMQNPRHLVRRRGQEARLRCSPMKGHSHVYWYRQLPEEGLKFMVYLQKENIIDESGMPKERFSAEFPKEGPSILRIQQVVRGDSAAYFCASSPQQRGGRIYEQYFGPGTRLTVT.

The gene calls are TRBV7-8 and TRBJ1-5, with 7 positions matching TRBD1. The V and J ends lost 1 base and 5 bases, in that order; junction bases with no gene match: 2. Germline V lookup: CDR1 SGHVS, CDR2 FQNEAQ. This CDR3 has 14 residues. The CDR3 bases are TGTGCCAGCAGCTTAGGGGACAGTTATCAGCCCCAGCATTTT. Encoded protein: CASSLGDSYQPQHF.

The chain joins TRBV9 to TRBJ1-1; D call uncertain. Trimming stripped 4 bases from V and 2 bases from J, with 12 bases between. Germline CDR1 reads SGDLS; CDR2 reads YYNGEE. The CDR3 spans 14 residues. CDR3 amino acids: CASSPRSSNTEAFF. In DNA form, the CDR3 reads TGTGCCAGCAGCCCCAGATCCAGTAACACTGAAGCTTTCTTT.

Worth noting for this clone: Other DNA sequences in the same sample also yield this CDR3. This chain uses TRBV3-1 (or the pseudogene TRBV3-2) with TRBJ1-1; TRBD1 is a possible D gene (6 bases). Between the trimmed V and J ends, which lost 1 base and 5 bases, there was a span of 20 bases. CDR1 LGHDT and CDR2 YNNKEL come from the germline V gene (reference sequence). The CDR3 loop spans 17 amino acids. The CDR3 here is CASSQGKFGGLGTEAFF. The DNA of the CDR3 is TGTGCCAGCAGCCAAGGGAAGTTCGGGGGGCTGGGGACTGAAGCTTTCTTT.

The count of this clone is one. The chain has TRBV3-1 (or the pseudogene TRBV3-2) and TRBJ1-2, with a weak D call TRBD1 (6 bases). V dropped 1 base and J dropped 8 bases, with 23 bases sitting between them. Germline V gene data show CDR1 as LGHDT and CDR2 as YNNKEL (reference sequence). The CDR3 is 17 amino acids. The CDR3 nucleotides are TGTGCCAGCAGCCAAGGTCCACCGACGGGGGCGGGATCCGGCTACACCTTC. The encoded protein is CASSQGPPTGAGSGYTF.

For the CDR3, the DNA is TGTGCCAGCAGCCAAGACTTGGGTAACTTGGGACGGGCTATTCAGTACTTC. Its translation is CASSQDLGNLGRAIQYF. This chain links TRBV3-1 (or the pseudogene TRBV3-2) with TRBJ2-4; D possibly uses TRBD1 or TRBD2 (5 bases each). This CDR3 spans 17 amino acids. Trimming pared 0 bases from V and 10 bases from J, leaving 22 bases between. Germline-derived CDR1 and CDR2 are LGHDT and YNNKEL (reference sequence).